This T cell receptor (beta chain) was profiled in a study of human T cells and chemical hapten exposure. Study information: Patch testing was performed with 0.01% DPC on the upper back, with reading at 6 days.

One entry per CDR3 protein results from TCRdb running MiXCR on the RACE reads. The sample shows 150,000 to 200,000 distinct CDR3 sequences, more than 12% of them seen only once. This clonotype was counted many times. Noted time point: patch test 1, 2 weeks after DPC sensitization. The treatment denotes: therapeutic diphenylcyclopropenone sensitization with weekly scalp DPC. In germline, CDR1 is KGHSH, CDR2 LQKENI. Germline trimming cut 3 bases from V and 4 bases from J; bases unmatched to any gene: 11. The CDR3 is made up of 16 amino acids. V usage is TRBV18 and J usage is TRBJ1-2, with 7 positions matching TRBD1. Specimen: whole blood, collected in connection with sensitization to the hapten diphenylcyclopropenone (DPC). The TCR originated in a woman in her twenties or thirties with alopecia areata. Some clones in this sample may be carry-over from other donors' samples. The CDR3 sequence: CASSPEIMDRSYGYTF. In nucleotides, the CDR3 is TGTGCCAGCTCACCCGAGATCATGGACAGGAGCTATGGCTACACCTTC.